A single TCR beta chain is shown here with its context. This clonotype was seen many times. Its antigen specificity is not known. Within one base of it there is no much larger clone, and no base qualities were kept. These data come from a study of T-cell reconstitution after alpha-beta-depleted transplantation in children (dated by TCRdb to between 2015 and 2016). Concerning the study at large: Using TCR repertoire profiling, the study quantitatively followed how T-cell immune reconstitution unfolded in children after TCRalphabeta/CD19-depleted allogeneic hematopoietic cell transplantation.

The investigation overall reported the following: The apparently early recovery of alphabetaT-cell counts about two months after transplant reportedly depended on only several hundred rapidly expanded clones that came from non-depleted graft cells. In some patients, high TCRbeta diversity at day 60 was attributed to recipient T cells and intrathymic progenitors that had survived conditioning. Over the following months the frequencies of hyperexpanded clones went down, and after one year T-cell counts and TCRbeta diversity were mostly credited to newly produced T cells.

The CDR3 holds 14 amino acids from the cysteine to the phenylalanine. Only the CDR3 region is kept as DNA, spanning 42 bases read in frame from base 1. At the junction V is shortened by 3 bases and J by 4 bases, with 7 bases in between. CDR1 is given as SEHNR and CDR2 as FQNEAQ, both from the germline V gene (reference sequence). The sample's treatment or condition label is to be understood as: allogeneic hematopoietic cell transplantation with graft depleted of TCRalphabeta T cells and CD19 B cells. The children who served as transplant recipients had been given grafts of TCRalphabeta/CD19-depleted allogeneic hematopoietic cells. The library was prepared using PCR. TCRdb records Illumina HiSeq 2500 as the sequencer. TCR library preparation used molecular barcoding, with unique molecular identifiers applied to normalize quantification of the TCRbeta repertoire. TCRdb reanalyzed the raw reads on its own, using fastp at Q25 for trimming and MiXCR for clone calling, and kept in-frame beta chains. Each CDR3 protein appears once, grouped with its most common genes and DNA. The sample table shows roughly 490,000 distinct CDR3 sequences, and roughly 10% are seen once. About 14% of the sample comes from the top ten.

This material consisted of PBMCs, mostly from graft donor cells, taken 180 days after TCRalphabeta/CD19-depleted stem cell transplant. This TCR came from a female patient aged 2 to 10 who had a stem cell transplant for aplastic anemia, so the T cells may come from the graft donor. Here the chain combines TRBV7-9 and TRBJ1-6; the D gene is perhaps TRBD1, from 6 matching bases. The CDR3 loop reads CASSFGQYNSPLHF. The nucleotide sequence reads TGTGCCAGCAGCTTCGGACAGTATAATTCACCCCTCCACTTT.